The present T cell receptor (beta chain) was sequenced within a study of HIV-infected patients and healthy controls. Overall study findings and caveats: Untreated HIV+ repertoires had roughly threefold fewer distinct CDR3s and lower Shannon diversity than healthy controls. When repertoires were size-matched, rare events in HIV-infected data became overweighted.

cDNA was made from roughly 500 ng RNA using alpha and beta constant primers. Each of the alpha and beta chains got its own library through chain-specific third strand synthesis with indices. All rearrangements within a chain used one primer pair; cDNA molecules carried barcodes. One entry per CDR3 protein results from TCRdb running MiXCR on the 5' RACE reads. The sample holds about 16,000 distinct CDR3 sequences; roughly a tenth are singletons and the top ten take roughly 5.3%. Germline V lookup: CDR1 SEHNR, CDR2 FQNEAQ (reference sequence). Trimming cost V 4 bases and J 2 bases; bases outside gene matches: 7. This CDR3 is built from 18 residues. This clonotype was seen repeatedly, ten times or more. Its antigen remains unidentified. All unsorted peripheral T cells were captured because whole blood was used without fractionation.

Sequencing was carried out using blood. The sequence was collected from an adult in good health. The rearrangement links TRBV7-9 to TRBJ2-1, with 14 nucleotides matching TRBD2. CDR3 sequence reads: CASSSGTSGSRAYNEQFF. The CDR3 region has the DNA TGTGCCAGCAGCTCCGGGACTAGCGGGAGTAGGGCCTACAATGAGCAGTTCTTC.